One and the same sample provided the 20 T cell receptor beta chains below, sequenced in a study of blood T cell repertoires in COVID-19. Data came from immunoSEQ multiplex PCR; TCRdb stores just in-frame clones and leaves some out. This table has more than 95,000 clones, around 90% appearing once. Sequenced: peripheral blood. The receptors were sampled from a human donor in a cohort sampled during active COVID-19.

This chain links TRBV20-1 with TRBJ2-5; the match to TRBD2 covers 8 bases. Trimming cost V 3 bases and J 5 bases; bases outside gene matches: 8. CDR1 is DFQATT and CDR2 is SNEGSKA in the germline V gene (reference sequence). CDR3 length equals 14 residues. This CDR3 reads CSASPAGGAETQYF. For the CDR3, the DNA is TGCAGTGCTAGTCCCGCGGGAGGTGCGGAGACCCAGTACTTC.

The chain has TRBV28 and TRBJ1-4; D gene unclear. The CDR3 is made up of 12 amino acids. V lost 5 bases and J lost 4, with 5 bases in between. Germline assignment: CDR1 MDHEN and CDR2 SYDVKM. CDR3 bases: TGTGCCAGCAGTGCCGGTAATGAAAAACTGTTTTTT. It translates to CASSAGNEKLFF.

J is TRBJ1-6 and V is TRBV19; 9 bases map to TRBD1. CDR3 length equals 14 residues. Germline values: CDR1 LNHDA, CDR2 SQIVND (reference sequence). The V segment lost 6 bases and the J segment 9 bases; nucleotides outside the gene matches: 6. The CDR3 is CASRPGQGSSPLHF. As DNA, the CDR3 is TGTGCCAGTAGGCCGGGACAGGGTAGTTCACCCCTCCACTTT.

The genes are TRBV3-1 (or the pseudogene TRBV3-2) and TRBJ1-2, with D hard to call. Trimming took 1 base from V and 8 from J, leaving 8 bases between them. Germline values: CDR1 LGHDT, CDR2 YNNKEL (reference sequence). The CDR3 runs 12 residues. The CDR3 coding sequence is TGTGCCAGCAGCCAAGGGCCGGGGGGCTACACCTTC. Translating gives CASSQGPGGYTF.

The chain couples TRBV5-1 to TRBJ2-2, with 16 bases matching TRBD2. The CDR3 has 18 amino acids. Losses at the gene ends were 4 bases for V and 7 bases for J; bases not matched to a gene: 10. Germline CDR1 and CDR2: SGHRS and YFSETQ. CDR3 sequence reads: CASSRGTSGRALGGELFF. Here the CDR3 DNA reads TGCGCCAGCAGCCGCGGGACTAGCGGGAGGGCCTTAGGCGGGGAGCTGTTTTTT.

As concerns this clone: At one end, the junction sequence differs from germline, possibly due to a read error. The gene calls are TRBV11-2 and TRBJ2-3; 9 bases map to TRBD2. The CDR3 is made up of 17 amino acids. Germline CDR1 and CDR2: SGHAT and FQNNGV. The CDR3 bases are TGTGCCAGCAGCTTATACTCGTTTTTCGTAGCGGGAGATGCGCAGTATTTT. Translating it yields CASSLYSFFVAGDAQYF. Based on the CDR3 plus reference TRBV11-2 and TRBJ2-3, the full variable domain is EAGVAQSPRYKIIEKRQSVAFWCNPISGHATLYWYQQILGQGPKLLIQFQNNGVVDDSQLPKDRFSAERLKGVDSTLKIQPAKLEDSAVYLCASSLYSFFVAGDAQYFGPGTRLTVL.

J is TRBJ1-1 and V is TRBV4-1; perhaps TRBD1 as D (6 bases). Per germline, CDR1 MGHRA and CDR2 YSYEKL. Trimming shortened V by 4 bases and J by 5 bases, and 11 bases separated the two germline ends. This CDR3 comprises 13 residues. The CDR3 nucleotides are TGCGCCAGCAGCCCAGGGGTTAGGACTGAAGCTTTCTTT. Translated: CASSPGVRTEAFF.

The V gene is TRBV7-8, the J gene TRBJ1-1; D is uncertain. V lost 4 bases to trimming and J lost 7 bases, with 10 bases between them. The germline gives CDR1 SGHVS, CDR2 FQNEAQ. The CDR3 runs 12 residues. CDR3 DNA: TGTGCCAGCAGCTCTACGGCGGGTGAAGCTTTCTTT. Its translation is CASSSTAGEAFF.

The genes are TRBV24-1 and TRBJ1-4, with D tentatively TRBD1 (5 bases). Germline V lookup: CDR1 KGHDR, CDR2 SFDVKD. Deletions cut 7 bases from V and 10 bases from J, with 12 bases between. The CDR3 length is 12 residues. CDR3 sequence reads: CATRRGEGKLFF. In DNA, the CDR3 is TGTGCCACCAGGCGGGGGGAGGGAAAACTGTTTTTT.

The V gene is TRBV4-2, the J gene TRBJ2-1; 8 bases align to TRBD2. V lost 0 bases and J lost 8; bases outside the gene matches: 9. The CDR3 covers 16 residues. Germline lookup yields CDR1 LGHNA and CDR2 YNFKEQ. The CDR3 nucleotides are TGTGCCAGCAGCCAAGATTCGTCGGGAGGGCCGGATGAGCAGTTCTTC. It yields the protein CASSQDSSGGPDEQFF.

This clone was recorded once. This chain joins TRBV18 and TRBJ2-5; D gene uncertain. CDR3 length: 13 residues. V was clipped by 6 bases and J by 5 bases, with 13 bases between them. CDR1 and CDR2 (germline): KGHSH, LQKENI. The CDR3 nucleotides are TGTGCCAGCTCCCGCGAGGTAGTGGAGACCCAGTACTTC. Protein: CASSREVVETQYF.

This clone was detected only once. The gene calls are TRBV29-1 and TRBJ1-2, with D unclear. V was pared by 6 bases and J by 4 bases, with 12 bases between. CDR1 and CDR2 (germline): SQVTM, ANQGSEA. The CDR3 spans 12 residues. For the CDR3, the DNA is TGCAGCGTCGGGGAGATGGTCTATGGCTACACCTTC. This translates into CSVGEMVYGYTF.

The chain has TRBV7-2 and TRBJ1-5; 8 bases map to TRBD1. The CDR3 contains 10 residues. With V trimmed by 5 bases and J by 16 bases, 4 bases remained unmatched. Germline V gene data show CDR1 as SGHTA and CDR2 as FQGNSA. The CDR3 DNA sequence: TGTGCCAGCAGCACCGGGACAGGCCATTTT. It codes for CASSTGTGHF. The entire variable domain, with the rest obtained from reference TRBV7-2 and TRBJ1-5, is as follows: GAGVSQSPSNKVTEKGKDVELRCDPISGHTALYWYRQSLGQGLEFLIYFQGNSAPDKSGLPSDRFSAERTGGSVSTLTIQRTQQEDSAVYLCASSTGTGHFGDGTRLSIL.

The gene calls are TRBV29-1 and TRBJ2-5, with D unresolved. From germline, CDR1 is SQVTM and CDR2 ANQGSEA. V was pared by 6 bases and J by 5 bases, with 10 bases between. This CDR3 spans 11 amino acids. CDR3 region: CSVTPRETQYF. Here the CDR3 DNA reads TGCAGCGTCACTCCGCGGGAGACCCAGTACTTC. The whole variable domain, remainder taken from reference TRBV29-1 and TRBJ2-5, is SAVISQKPSRDICQRGTSLTIQCQVDSQVTMMFWYRQQPGQSLTLIATANQGSEATYESGFVIDKFPISRPNLTFSTLTVSNMSPEDSSIYLCSVTPRETQYFGPGTRLLVL.

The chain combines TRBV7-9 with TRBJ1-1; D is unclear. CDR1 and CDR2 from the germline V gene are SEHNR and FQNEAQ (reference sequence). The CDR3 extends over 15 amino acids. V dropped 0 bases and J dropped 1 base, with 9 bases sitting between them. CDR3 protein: CASSLARSANTEAFF. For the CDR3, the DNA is TGTGCCAGCAGCTTAGCGAGGTCAGCGAACACTGAAGCTTTCTTT.

The CDR3: CASSREENTIYF. The CDR3 DNA follows: TGTGCCAGCAGCCGCGAAGAAAACACCATATATTTT. The V call is TRBV14, the J call TRBJ1-3; D is uncertain. The CDR3 loop spans 12 amino acids. Germline V CDR1 and CDR2: SGHDN, FVKESK. V gave up 4 bases and J gave up 6 bases, with 7 bases separating them.

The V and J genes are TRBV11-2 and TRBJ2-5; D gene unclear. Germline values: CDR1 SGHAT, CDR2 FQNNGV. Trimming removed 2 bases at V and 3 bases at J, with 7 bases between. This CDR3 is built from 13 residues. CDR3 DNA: TGTGCCAGCAGCTTATCCACGGAAGAGACCCAGTACTTC. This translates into CASSLSTEETQYF. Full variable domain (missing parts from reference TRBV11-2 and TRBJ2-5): EAGVAQSPRYKIIEKRQSVAFWCNPISGHATLYWYQQILGQGPKLLIQFQNNGVVDDSQLPKDRFSAERLKGVDSTLKIQPAKLEDSAVYLCASSLSTEETQYFGPGTRLLVL.

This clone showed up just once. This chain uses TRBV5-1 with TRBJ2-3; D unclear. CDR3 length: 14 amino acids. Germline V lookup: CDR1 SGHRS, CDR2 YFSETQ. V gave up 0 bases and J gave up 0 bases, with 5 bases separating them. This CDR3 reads CASSLDTSTDTQYF. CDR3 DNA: TGCGCCAGCAGCTTGGATACAAGCACAGATACGCAGTATTTT.

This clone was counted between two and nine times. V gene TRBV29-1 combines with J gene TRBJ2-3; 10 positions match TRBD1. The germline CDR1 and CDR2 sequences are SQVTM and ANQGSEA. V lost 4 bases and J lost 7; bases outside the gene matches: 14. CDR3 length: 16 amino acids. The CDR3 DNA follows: TGCAGCGTTGTGAGGCTGAGGACAGGGGGAGGTTATACGCAGTATTTT. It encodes CSVVRLRTGGGYTQYF.

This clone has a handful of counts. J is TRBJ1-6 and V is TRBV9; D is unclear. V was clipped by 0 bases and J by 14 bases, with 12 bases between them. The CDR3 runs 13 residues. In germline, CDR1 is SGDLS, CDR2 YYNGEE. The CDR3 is CASSVAEGSTLHF. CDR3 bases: TGTGCCAGCAGCGTAGCTGAGGGCAGTACCCTCCACTTT.